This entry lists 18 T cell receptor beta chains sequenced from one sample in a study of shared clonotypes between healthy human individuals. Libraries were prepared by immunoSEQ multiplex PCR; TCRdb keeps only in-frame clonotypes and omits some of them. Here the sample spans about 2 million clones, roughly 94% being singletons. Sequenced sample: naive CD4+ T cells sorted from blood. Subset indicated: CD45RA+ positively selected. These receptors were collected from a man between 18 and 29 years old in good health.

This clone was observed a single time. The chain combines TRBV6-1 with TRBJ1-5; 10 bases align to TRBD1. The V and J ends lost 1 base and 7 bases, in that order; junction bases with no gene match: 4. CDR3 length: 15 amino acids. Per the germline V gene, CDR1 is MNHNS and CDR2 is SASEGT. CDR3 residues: CASSEGTGGAQPQHF. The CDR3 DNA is TGTGCCAGCAGTGAAGGGACAGGGGGTGCGCAGCCCCAGCATTTT.

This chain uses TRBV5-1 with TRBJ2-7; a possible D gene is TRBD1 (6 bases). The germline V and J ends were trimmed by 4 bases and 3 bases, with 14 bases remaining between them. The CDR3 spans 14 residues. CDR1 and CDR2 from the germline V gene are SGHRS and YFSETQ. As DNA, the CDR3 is TGCGCCAGCAGCCCCGACGGACAGTACTACGAGCAGTACTTC. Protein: CASSPDGQYYEQYF.

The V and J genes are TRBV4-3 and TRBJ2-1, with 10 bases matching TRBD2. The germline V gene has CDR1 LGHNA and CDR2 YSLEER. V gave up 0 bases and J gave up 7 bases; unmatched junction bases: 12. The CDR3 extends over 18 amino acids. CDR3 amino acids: CASSQDGSGRALGNEQFF. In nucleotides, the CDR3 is TGCGCCAGCAGCCAAGACGGCAGCGGGAGGGCCCTAGGGAATGAGCAGTTCTTC.

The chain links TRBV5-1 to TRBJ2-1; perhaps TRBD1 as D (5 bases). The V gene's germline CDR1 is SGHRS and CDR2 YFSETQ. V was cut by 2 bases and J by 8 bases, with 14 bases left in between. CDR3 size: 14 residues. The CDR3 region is CASSLSGPWDEQFF. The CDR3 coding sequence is TGCGCCAGCAGCTTATCAGGGCCCTGGGATGAGCAGTTCTTC.

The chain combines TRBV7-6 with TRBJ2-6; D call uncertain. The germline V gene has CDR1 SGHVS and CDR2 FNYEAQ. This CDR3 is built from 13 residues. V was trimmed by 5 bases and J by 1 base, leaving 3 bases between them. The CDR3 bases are TGTGCCAGCAGCGGGTCTGGGGCCAACGTCCTGACTTTC. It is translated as CASSGSGANVLTF.

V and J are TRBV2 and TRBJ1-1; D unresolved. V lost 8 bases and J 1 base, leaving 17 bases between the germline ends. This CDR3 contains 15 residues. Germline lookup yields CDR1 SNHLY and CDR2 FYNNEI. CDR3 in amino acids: CASGTVWPGNTEAFF. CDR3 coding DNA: TGTGCCAGCGGTACAGTCTGGCCGGGGAACACTGAAGCTTTCTTT.

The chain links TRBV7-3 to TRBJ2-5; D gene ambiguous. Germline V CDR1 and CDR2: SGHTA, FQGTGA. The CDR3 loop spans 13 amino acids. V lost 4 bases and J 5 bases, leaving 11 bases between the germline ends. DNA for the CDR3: TGTGCCAGCAGCTCCGGGTTTCGGGAGACCCAGTACTTC. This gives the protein CASSSGFRETQYF.

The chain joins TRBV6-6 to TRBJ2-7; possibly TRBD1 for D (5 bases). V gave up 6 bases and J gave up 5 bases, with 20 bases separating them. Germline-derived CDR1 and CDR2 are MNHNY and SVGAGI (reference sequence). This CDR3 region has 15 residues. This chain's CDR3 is CASSDGQGRVDEQYF. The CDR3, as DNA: TGTGCCAGCAGCGATGGGCAGGGTAGGGTGGACGAGCAGTACTTC.

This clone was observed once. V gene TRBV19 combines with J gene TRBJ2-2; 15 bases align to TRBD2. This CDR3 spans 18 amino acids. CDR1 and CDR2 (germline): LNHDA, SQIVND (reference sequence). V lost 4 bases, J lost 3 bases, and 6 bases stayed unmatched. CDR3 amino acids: CASSKGTSGRKYTGELFF. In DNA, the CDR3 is TGTGCCAGTAGTAAGGGGACTAGCGGGAGGAAGTACACCGGGGAGCTGTTTTTT.

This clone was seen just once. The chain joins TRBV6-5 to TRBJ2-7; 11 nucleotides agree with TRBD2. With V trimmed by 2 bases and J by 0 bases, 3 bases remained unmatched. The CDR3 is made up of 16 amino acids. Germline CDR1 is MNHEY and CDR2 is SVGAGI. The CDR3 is CASSYQTSGNSYEQYF. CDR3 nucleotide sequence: TGTGCCAGCAGTTACCAGACTAGCGGGAACTCCTACGAGCAGTACTTC.

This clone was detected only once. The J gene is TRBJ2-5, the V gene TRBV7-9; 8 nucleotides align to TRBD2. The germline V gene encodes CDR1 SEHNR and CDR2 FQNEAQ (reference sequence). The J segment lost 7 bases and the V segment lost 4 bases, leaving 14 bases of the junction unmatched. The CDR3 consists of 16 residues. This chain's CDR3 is CASSSEDRSGDVTQYF. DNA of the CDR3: TGTGCCAGCAGCTCCGAGGACCGTAGCGGGGATGTGACCCAGTACTTC.

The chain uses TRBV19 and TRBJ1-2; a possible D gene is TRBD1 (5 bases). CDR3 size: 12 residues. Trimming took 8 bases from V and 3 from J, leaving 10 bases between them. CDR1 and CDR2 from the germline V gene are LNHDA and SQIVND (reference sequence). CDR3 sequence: CASSTAYYGYTF. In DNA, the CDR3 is TGTGCCAGTTCGACAGCCTACTATGGCTACACCTTC.

CDR3 nucleotide sequence: TGTGCCACCAGGGCTTCGAACACTGAAGCTTTCTTT. This encodes CATRASNTEAFF. The gene calls are TRBV10-3 and TRBJ1-1; a possible D gene is TRBD1 (5 bases). V lost 10 bases and J lost 1, with 10 bases in between. The CDR3 contains 12 residues. In germline, CDR1 is ENHRY, CDR2 SYGVKD.

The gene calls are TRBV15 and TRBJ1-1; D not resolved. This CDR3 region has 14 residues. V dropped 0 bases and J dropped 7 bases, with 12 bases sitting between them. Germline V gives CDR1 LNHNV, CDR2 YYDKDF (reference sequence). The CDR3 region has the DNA TGTGCCACCAGCAGAGATCGAGGAGACGTTGAAGCTTTCTTT. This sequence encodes CATSRDRGDVEAFF.

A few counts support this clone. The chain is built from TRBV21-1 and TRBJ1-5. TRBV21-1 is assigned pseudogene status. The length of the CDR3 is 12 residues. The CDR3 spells CATTGINQPQHF. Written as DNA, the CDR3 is TGTGCTACCACGGGGATAAATCAGCCCCAGCATTTT.

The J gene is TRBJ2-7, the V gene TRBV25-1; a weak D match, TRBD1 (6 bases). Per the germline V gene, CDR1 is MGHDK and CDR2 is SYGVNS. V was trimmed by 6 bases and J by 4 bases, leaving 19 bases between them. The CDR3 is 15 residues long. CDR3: CASSGSHRDIYEQYF. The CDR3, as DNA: TGTGCCAGCAGCGGAAGCCACAGGGATATTTACGAGCAGTACTTC.

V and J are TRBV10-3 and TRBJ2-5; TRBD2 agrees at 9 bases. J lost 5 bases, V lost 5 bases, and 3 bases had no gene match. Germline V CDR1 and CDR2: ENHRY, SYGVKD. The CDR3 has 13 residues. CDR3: CAISTREGETQYF. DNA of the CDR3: TGTGCCATCAGTACGCGGGAGGGGGAGACCCAGTACTTC.

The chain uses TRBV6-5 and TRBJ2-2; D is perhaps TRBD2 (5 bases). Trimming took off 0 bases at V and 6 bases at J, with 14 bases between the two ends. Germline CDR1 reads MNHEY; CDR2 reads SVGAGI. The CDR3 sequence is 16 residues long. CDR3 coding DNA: TGTGCCAGCAGTTACTCGGGCGGAGGTGTGTCCGGGGAGCTGTTTTTT. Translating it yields CASSYSGGGVSGELFF.